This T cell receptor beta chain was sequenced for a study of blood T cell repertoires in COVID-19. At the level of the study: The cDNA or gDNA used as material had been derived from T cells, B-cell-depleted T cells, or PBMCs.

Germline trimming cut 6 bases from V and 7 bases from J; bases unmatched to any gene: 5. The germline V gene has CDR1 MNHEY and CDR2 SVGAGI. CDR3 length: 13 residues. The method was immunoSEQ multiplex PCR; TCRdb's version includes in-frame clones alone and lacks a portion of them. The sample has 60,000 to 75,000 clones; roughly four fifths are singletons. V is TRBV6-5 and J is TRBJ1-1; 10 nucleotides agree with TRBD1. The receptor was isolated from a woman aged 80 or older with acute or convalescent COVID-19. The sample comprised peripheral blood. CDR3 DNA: TGTGCCAGCAGCCCGGGACAGGGGAATGAAGCTTTCTTT. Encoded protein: CASSPGQGNEAFF.